The T cell receptor (beta chain) under discussion was sequenced for a study of T cell responses to AZD1222 COVID-19 vaccine. For the study at large: Samples with a second dose at about 4 or about 12 weeks were pooled together. General study points: With dominance at 160-218 and 743-854, vaccine-associated CD4 TCRs spanned spike. Donors in the cohort were predominantly white British and more often female, and clonal diversity was possibly underestimated. Targets within unmutated variant regions were reportedly found for nearly half of spike-specific TCRs.

J was trimmed by 3 bases and V by 8 bases; bases with no gene match: 9. The CDR3 has 15 residues. CDR1 and CDR2 (germline): MNHEY, SVGAGI. The method was immunoSEQ multiplex PCR; TCRdb's version includes in-frame clones alone and lacks a portion of them. Of 90,000 to 150,000 clones listed, approximately 90% were seen once; the top ten hold more than 3%. As for this clone: Its antigen is undetermined.

The specimen comprised peripheral blood, sampled on day 0 of AZD1222 vaccination. The chain is built from TRBV6-5 and TRBJ1-5, with 8 bases fitting TRBD1. The clonotype originates from an adult in good health. The CDR3: CASYEPGQDNQPQHF. The CDR3 DNA reads TGTGCCAGCTATGAACCGGGACAGGACAATCAGCCCCAGCATTTT.